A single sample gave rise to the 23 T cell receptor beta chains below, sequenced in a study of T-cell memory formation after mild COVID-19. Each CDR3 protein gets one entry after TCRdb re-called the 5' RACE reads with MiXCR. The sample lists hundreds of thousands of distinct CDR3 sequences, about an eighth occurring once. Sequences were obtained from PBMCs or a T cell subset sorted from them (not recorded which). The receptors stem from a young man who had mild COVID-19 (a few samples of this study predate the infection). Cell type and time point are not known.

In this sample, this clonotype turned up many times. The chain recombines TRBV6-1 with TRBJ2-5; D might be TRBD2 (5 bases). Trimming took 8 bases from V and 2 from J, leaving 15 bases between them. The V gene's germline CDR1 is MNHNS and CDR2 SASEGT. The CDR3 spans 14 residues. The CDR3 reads CASSGNGHQETQYF. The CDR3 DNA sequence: TGTGCCAGCTCGGGGAATGGGCATCAAGAGACCCAGTACTTC.

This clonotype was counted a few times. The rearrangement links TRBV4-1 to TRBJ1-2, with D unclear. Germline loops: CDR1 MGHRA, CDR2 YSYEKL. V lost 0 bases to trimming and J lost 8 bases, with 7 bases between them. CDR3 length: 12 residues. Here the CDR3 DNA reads TGCGCCAGCAGCCAAGACGGTGGCGGCTACACCTTC. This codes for CASSQDGGGYTF.

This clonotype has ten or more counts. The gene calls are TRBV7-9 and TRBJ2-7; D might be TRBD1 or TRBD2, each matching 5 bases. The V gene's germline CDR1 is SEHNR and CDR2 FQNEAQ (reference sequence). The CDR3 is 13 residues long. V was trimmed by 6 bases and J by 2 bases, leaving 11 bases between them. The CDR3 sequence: CASSPVGAYEQYF. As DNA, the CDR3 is TGTGCCAGCAGTCCGGTGGGGGCCTACGAGCAGTACTTC. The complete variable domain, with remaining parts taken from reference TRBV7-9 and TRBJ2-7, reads DTGVSQNPRHKITKRGQNVTFRCDPISEHNRLYWYRQTLGQGPEFLTYFQNEAQLEKSRLLSDRFSAERPKGSFSTLEIQRTEQGDSAMYLCASSPVGAYEQYFGPGTRLTVT.

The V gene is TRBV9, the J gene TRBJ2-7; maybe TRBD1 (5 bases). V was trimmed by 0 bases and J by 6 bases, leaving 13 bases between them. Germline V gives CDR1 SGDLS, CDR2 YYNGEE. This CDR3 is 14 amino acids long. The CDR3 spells CASSVDRTACEQYV. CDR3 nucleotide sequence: TGTGCCAGCAGCGTAGACAGGACGGCCTGCGAGCAGTACGTC.

The chain's CDR3 is CASSYSGTAQHF. The CDR3 DNA is TGTGCCAGCAGTTACTCCGGGACTGCTCAACATTTT. This chain uses TRBV6-2 or TRBV6-3 with TRBJ1-5; a weak D match, TRBD1 (5 bases). This CDR3 is built from 12 residues. Germline CDR1 reads MNHEY; CDR2 reads SVGEGT. The V end lost 0 bases, the J end lost 16 bases, and 13 bases lay between the germline ends.

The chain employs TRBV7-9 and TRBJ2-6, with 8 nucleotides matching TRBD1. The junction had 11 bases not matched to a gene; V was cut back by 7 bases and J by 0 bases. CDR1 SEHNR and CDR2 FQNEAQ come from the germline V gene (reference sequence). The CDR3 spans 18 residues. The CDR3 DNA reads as TGTGCCAGCACATTGGGACAGGCCTTCCCCTCTGGGGCCAACGTCCTGACTTTC. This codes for CASTLGQAFPSGANVLTF.

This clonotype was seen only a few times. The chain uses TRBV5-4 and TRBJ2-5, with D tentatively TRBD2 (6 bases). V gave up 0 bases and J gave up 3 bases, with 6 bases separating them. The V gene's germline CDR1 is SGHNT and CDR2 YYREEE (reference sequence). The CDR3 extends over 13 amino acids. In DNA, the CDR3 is TGTGCCAGCAGCTTGGTAGCGGAAGAGACCCAGTACTTC. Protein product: CASSLVAEETQYF.

The CDR3 region has the DNA TGCGCCAGCAGCCAAGAATTCGATCAGCCCCAGCATTTT. It is translated as CASSQEFDQPQHF. V is TRBV4-1 and J is TRBJ1-5; D is uncertain. The CDR3 totals 13 residues. CDR1 MGHRA and CDR2 YSYEKL come from the germline V gene. Trimming stripped 0 bases from V and 5 bases from J, with 5 bases between.

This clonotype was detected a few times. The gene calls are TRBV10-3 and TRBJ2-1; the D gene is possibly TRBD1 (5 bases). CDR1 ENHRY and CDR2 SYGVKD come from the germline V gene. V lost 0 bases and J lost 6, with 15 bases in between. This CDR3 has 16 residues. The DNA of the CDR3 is TGTGCCATCAGTGAGTCGGGGTCAGGGATCCCCAATGAGCAGTTCTTC. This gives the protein CAISESGSGIPNEQFF.

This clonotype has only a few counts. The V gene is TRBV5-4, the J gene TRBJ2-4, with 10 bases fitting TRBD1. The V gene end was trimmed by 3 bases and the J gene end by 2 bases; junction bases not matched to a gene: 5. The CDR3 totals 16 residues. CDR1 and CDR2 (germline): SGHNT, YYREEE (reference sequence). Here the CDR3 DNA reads TGTGCCAGCAGCTCAGGACAGGGGGTTACCAAAAACATTCAGTACTTC. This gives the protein CASSSGQGVTKNIQYF.

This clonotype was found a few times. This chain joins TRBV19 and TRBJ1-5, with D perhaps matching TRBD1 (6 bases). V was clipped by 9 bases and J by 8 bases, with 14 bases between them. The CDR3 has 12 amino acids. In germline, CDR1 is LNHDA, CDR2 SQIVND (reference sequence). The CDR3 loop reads CASRTALKPQHF. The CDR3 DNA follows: TGTGCCAGCAGGACAGCCTTGAAGCCCCAGCATTTT.

The chain's CDR3 is CASSYGTSGTDTQYF. The CDR3 nucleotides are TGTGCCAGCAGTTACGGGACTAGCGGCACAGATACGCAGTATTTT. The chain joins TRBV6-5 to TRBJ2-3, with 10 nucleotides matching TRBD2. This CDR3 region has 15 residues. The germline V gene has CDR1 MNHEY and CDR2 SVGAGI. Trimming cost V 2 bases and J 1 base; bases outside gene matches: 0.

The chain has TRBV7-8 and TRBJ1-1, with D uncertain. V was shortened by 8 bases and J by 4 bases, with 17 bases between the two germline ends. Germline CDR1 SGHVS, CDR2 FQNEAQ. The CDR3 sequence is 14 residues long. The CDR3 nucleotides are TGTGCCAGCCACGCCGGGCCCCCGGCCACTGAAGCTTTCTTT. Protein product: CASHAGPPATEAFF.

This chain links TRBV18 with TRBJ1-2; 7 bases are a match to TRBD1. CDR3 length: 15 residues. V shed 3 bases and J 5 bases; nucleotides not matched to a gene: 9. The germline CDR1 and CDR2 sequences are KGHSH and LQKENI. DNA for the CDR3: TGTGCCAGCTCACCGGGCCAGGGGGGGAAGTATGGCTACACCTTC. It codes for CASSPGQGGKYGYTF.

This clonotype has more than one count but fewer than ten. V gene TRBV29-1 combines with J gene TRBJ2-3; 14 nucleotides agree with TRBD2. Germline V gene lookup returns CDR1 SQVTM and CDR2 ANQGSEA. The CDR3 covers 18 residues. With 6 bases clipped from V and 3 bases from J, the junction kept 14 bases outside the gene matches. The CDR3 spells CSVRLAGGSGLRTDTQYF. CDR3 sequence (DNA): TGCAGCGTGAGACTAGCGGGGGGGAGCGGTTTACGGACAGATACGCAGTATTTT.

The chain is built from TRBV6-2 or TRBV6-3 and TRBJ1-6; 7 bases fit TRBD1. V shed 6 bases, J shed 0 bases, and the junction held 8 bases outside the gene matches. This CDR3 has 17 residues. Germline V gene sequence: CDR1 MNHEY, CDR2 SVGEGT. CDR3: CASRGRDRSSYNSPLHF. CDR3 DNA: TGTGCCAGCAGGGGAAGGGACAGAAGCTCCTATAATTCACCCCTCCACTTT.

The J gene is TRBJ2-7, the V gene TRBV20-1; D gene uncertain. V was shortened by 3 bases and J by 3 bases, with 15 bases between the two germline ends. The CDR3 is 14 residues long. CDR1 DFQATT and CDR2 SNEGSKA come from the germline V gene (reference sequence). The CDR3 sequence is CSARKQADFYEQYF. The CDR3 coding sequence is TGCAGTGCTAGGAAGCAGGCCGATTTCTACGAGCAGTACTTC.

The CDR3 DNA reads TGTGCCAGCAGCCAACAGCTTAGCTACGAGCAGTACGTC. Translation gives CASSQQLSYEQYV. This chain links TRBV7-9 with TRBJ2-7; D is ambiguous. Trimming pared 5 bases from V and 3 bases from J, leaving 11 bases between. Germline V gene sequence: CDR1 SEHNR, CDR2 FQNEAQ (reference sequence). The CDR3 loop spans 13 amino acids.

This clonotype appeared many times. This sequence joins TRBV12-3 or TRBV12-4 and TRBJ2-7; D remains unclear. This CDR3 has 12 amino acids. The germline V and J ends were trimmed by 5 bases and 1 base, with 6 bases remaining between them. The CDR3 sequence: CASSRLSYEQYF. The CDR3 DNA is TGTGCCAGCAGTAGGCTATCCTACGAGCAGTACTTC.

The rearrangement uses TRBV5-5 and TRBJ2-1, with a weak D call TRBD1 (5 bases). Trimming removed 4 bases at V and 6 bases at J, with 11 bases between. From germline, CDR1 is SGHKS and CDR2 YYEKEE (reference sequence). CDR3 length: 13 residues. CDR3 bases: TGTGCCAGCAGCGGCAGGGTGAGCAATGAGCAGTTCTTC. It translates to CASSGRVSNEQFF.

The CDR3 loop reads CASSRDRAPLHF. CDR3 in DNA: TGTGCCAGCAGCCGAGACAGGGCACCCCTCCACTTT. This chain links TRBV3-1 with TRBJ1-6; 7 bases map to TRBD1. Germline values: CDR1 LGHDT, CDR2 YNNKEL (reference sequence). This CDR3 is built from 12 residues. The trim removed 4 bases at V and 11 bases at J, leaving 2 bases unmatched.

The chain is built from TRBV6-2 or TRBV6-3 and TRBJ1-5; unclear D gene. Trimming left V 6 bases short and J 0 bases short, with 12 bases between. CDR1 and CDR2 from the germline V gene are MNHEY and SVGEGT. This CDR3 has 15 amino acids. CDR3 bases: TGTGCCAGCAGAACGGTGGTTAGTAGCAATCAGCCCCAGCATTTT. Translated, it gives CASRTVVSSNQPQHF.

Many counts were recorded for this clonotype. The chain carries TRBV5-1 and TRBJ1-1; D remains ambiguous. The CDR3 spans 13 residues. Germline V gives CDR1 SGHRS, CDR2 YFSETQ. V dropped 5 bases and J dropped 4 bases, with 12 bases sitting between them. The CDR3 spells CASSGVVSTEAFF. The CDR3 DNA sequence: TGCGCCAGCAGTGGGGTGGTATCCACTGAAGCTTTCTTT.